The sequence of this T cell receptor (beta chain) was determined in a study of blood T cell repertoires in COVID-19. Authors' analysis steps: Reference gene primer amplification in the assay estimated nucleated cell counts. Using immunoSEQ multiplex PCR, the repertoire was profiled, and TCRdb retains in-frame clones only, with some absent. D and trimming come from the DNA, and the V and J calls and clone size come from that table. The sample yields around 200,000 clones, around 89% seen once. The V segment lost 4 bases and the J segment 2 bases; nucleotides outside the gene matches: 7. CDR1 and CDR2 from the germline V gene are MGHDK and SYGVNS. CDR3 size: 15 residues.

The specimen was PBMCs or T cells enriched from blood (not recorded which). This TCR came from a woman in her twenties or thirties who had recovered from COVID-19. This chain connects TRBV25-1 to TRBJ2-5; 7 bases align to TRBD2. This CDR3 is CASSGFLGGQETQYF. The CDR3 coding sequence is TGTGCCAGCAGTGGGTTTTTGGGGGGGCAAGAGACCCAGTACTTC.